What follows are 10 T cell receptor beta chains derived from one specimen sequenced in a study of T cells in narcolepsy. Only in-frame clones appear in the TCRdb table, and some are missing; sequencing was by immunoSEQ multiplex PCR. The sample shows around 31,000 clones, about 81% of them seen only once. The specimen sequenced was CD45RA- memory CD4+ T cells from PBMCs. The receptors derive from a human donor with narcolepsy.

The chain combines TRBV7-9 with TRBJ2-7; the D is unclear. V was clipped by 5 bases and J by 6 bases, with 14 bases between them. CDR3 length: 13 amino acids. In germline, CDR1 is SEHNR, CDR2 FQNEAQ (reference sequence). Here the CDR3 DNA reads TGTGCCAGCAGCCACCGAAACCTTAGCGAGCAGTACTTC. Translating gives CASSHRNLSEQYF.

The rearrangement links TRBV7-8 to TRBJ1-5; 9 nucleotides align to TRBD1. Losses at the gene ends were 4 bases for V and 8 bases for J; bases not matched to a gene: 12. CDR1 SGHVS and CDR2 FQNEAQ come from the germline V gene. The CDR3 contains 16 residues. CDR3 DNA sequence: TGTGCCAGCAGCTCTACAGGGGGCGCGGGCATCGAGCCCCAGCATTTT. Its translation: CASSSTGGAGIEPQHF.

The count of this clone is one. The chain employs TRBV29-1 and TRBJ1-1, with 10 nucleotides matching TRBD1. Germline V gives CDR1 SQVTM, CDR2 ANQGSEA. The CDR3 runs to 13 residues. The V and J ends lost 6 bases and 11 bases, in that order; junction bases with no gene match: 12. The CDR3 nucleotides read TGCAGCGTGCGAACGGGACAGGGGTTTGACGCTTTCTTT. Its translation is CSVRTGQGFDAFF. Drawing the rest from reference TRBV29-1 and TRBJ1-1, the complete variable domain is SAVISQKPSRDICQRGTSLTIQCQVDSQVTMMFWYRQQPGQSLTLIATANQGSEATYESGFVIDKFPISRPNLTFSTLTVSNMSPEDSSIYLCSVRTGQGFDAFFGQGTRLTVV.

The chain joins TRBV7-2 to TRBJ1-3; TRBD1 agrees at 8 bases. The CDR3 runs to 16 residues. CDR1 and CDR2 from the germline V gene are SGHTA and FQGNSA. V trimming: 1 base; J trimming: 4 bases; junction bases outside the gene matches: 6. For the CDR3, the DNA is TGTGCCAGCAGCTTAGGGATGGGGGACAGGGGAAACACCATATATTTT. Amino acid sequence: CASSLGMGDRGNTIYF.

DNA for the CDR3: TGTGCCAGCAGCGTAGCCCCGCGGAACACAGATACGCAGTATTTT. Amino acid sequence: CASSVAPRNTDTQYF. The chain employs TRBV9 and TRBJ2-3; D unclear. The CDR3 is 15 amino acids. With 0 bases removed from V and 2 bases from J, the gap between germline ends came to 10 bases. CDR1 and CDR2 from the germline V gene are SGDLS and YYNGEE. The full variable domain, its missing parts supplied by reference TRBV9 and TRBJ2-3, is DSGVTQTPKHLITATGQRVTLRCSPRSGDLSVYWYQQSLDQGLQFLIQYYNGEERAKGNILERFSAQQFPDLHSELNLSSLELGDSALYFCASSVAPRNTDTQYFGPGTRLTVL.

This chain links TRBV5-1 with TRBJ1-1, with 7 bases matching TRBD1. The CDR3 is made up of 14 amino acids. Per germline, CDR1 SGHRS and CDR2 YFSETQ. The V and J ends lost 6 bases and 1 base, in that order; junction bases with no gene match: 6. Here the CDR3 DNA reads TGCGCCAGCACCTTCGACAGGGCGAACACTGAAGCTTTCTTT. Its protein is CASTFDRANTEAFF.

This clone was recorded a few times. This chain links TRBV2 with TRBJ1-2; the D gene is possibly TRBD1 (5 bases). The germline V and J ends were trimmed by 7 bases and 7 bases, with 19 bases remaining between them. Germline lookup yields CDR1 SNHLY and CDR2 FYNNEI. The CDR3 runs to 14 residues. This CDR3 reads CASTFNGAGGGYTF. The CDR3 DNA follows: TGTGCCAGCACATTTAATGGGGCGGGTGGTGGCTACACCTTC.

This chain joins TRBV27 and TRBJ1-4; D is ambiguous. The ends were cut back, 5 bases at V and 7 bases at J, with 14 bases in the middle. In germline, CDR1 is MNHEY, CDR2 SMNVEV (reference sequence). The CDR3 totals 14 residues. DNA of the CDR3: TGTGCCAGCAGTGTCCGGGGATATAGTGAAAAACTGTTTTTT. Its protein product is CASSVRGYSEKLFF.

V usage is TRBV10-3 and J usage is TRBJ2-7; 8 nucleotides agree with TRBD2. CDR3 length: 15 residues. V lost 4 bases to trimming and J lost 5 bases; unmatched junction nucleotides: 10. Germline V gene lookup returns CDR1 ENHRY and CDR2 SYGVKD. The CDR3 loop is CAISVNAGGAHEQYF. The CDR3 DNA follows: TGTGCCATCAGTGTAAATGCCGGGGGGGCGCACGAGCAGTACTTC.

This chain connects TRBV7-8 to TRBJ1-4, with a tentative D call TRBD1 (5 bases). The V end lost 3 bases, the J end lost 0 bases, and 5 bases lay between the germline ends. CDR1 is SGHVS and CDR2 is FQNEAQ in the germline V gene. The CDR3 contains 14 residues. CDR3 nucleotide sequence: TGTGCCAGCAGCTTGACAGCAACTAATGAAAAACTGTTTTTT. Translating gives CASSLTATNEKLFF.